This TCR beta chain was profiled in a study of shared clonotypes between healthy human individuals. The CDR3 has 14 amino acids. Germline CDR1 reads KGHSH; CDR2 reads LQKENI. The V gene lost 6 bases and the J gene lost 4 bases, with 15 bases spanning the gap. A remark on this clone: This likely came from a read error, as a far larger clone is one base away.

Several immunoSEQ 96-well plates shared each subset's DNA, each plate a replicate. Produced via immunoSEQ multiplex PCR; TCRdb's table is partial and in-frame only. The sample holds hundreds of thousands of clones, approximately 80% seen once. The sequence came from a woman aged 40-49 years in good health. Some clones in this sample may be carry-over from other donors' samples. V gene TRBV18 combines with J gene TRBJ2-5; a possible D gene is TRBD2 (6 bases). The sample consisted of PBMCs. The CDR3 coding sequence is TGTGCCAGCTCTGACGGCGTGGGGGGAGAGACCCAGTACTTC. It yields the protein CASSDGVGGETQYF.